The T cell receptor beta chain described here comes from a study of PD-L1 blockade in urothelial cancer. The overall study: Male patients with bladder-origin urothelial cancer numbered twenty-five of 29. Researchers looked at the blood 3 weeks (second dose) and 6 weeks after treatment began.

Sequenced by immunoSEQ multiplex PCR; TCRdb stores in-frame clones only, minus some. The sample lists under 120,000 clones; about 85% were seen once. On this clone: At one end the junction does not follow the germline gene, possibly because of a read error.

The CDR3 is 15 amino acids. Germline V gene sequence: CDR1 SSHAT, CDR2 FNYEAQ (reference sequence). The receptor comes from a man in his fifties or sixties with urothelial cancer. The chain joins TRBV7-7 to TRBJ2-3; 7 bases are a match to TRBD2. The sample here was PBMCs, taken around atezolizumab (anti-PD-L1) treatment. DNA of the CDR3: TGTGCTAGCAGCTTGATTAGCGGGAGCACAGATACGCAGTATTTT. Its protein product is CASSLISGSTDTQYF. Full variable domain (outside the CDR3, taken from reference TRBV7-7 and TRBJ2-3): GAGVSQSPRYKVTKRGQDVTLRCDPISSHATLYWYQQALGQGPEFLTYFNYEAQPDKSGLPSDRFSAERPEGSISTLTIQRTEQRDSAMYRCASSLISGSTDTQYFGPGTRLTVL.